The present entry profiles one TCR beta chain with its context. Its cognate antigen is unknown. This may be a read error: a much more frequent sequence differs by one nucleotide. Total RNA, at least 6 micrograms per sample, was extracted from PBMCs. This sample stems from a study of blood T cells in healthy people across ages. Study-level points and caveats: Per million T cells, TCR beta diversity dropped about linearly as age rose. Diversity estimates from one million T cells were considered underestimates.

Alongside a J-beta primer mix, a sample-barcoded 5' primer served in a second PCR lasting about 7 to 11 cycles. TCRdb re-analysed the 5' RACE reads in MiXCR, keeping a single row per CDR3 protein. Here the sample spans approximately 810,000 distinct CDR3 sequences, 29% being singletons. From germline, CDR1 is LGHDT and CDR2 YNNKEL (reference sequence). The CDR3 loop spans 16 amino acids. The sequence was collected from a woman aged 80 or older in good health. Sample: blood. This chain connects TRBV3-1 to TRBJ2-1; TRBD1 aligns across 10 bases. CDR3 residues: CAGSLRGQGLRNEQFF. In nucleotides, the CDR3 is TGTGCCGGCAGCCTCCGGGGACAGGGGTTGAGGAATGAGCAGTTCTTC.